Listed below are T cell receptor beta chains from one sample, sequenced in a study of blood T cell repertoires in COVID-19. Sequenced by immunoSEQ multiplex PCR; TCRdb stores in-frame clones only, minus some. Counted here are roughly 82,000 clones, about 90% occurring once; the ten biggest clones make up under 1.1%. The sample was peripheral blood. The source of these receptors is a woman between 45 and 65 years old in a cohort sampled during active COVID-19. The CDR3 runs from the conserved cysteine through the conserved F or W. D genes are given only for firm matches. Clone sizes are given selectively: once, few, many, or a class where the clone is expanded.

V: TRBV5-1; J: TRBJ2-3; size: -; D: -; CDR3: CASSLASTDTQYF; DNA: TGCGCCAGCAGCTTGGCCTCCACAGATACGCAGTATTTT
V: TRBV7-8; J: TRBJ1-1; size: -; D: -; CDR3: CASSLLPGGRNTEAFF; DNA: TGTGCCAGCAGCCTCCTCCCCGGAGGGAGAAACACTGAAGCTTTCTTT
V: TRBV5-1; J: TRBJ1-5; size: -; D: -; CDR3: CASSYDGHSNQPQHF; DNA: TGCGCCAGCAGCTACGACGGACATAGCAATCAGCCCCAGCATTTT
V: TRBV25-1; J: TRBJ1-2; size: -; D: -; CDR3: CASSAAEGHYGYTF; DNA: TGTGCCAGCAGTGCTGCAGAGGGCCACTATGGCTACACCTTC
V: TRBV5-1; J: TRBJ2-7; size: -; D: TRBD2; CDR3: CASSLEAGGYEQYF; DNA: TGCGCCAGCAGCCTAGAAGCGGGAGGGTACGAGCAGTACTTC
V: TRBV4-1; J: TRBJ2-7; size: few; D: -; CDR3: CASSPGIQGYEQYF; DNA: TGCGCCAGCAGCCCGGGTATCCAGGGCTACGAGCAGTACTTC
V: TRBV7-3; J: TRBJ2-3; size: -; D: -; CDR3: CASSDTGTDTQYF; DNA: TGTGCCAGCAGCGATACAGGGACAGATACGCAGTATTTT
V: TRBV15; J: TRBJ1-5; size: -; D: -; CDR3: CATSRGGNEVGQPQHF; DNA: TGTGCCACCAGCAGAGGAGGGAACGAGGTCGGTCAGCCCCAGCATTTT
V: TRBV9; J: TRBJ2-1; size: -; D: -; CDR3: CASSVGGAYVPNEQFF; DNA: TGTGCCAGCAGCGTAGGTGGGGCGTACGTCCCCAATGAGCAGTTCTTC
V: TRBV6-2/TRBV6-3; J: TRBJ1-3; size: -; D: -; CDR3: CASSTGYSGNTIYF; DNA: TGTGCCAGCAGCACAGGCTACTCTGGAAACACCATATATTTT
V: TRBV12-3/TRBV12-4; J: TRBJ1-1; size: -; D: -; CDR3: CAIILGDPEAFF; DNA: TGTGCCATCATCCTAGGGGATCCTGAAGCTTTCTTT
V: TRBV19; J: TRBJ2-7; size: -; D: -; CDR3: CASSPGWTAYEQYF; DNA: TGTGCCAGTAGTCCAGGGTGGACAGCCTACGAGCAGTACTTC
V: TRBV27; J: TRBJ2-6; size: -; D: -; CDR3: CASAGGQGRSGANVLTF; DNA: TGTGCCTCAGCTGGGGGTCAGGGGCGCTCTGGGGCCAACGTCCTGACTTTC
V: TRBV6-2/TRBV6-3; J: TRBJ2-2; size: -; D: TRBD2; CDR3: CASSSGGLAGVGTGELFF; DNA: TGTGCCAGCAGTTCCGGGGGACTAGCGGGAGTAGGGACCGGGGAGCTGTTTTTT
V: TRBV30; J: TRBJ2-7; size: -; D: -; CDR3: CAWALVASEQYF; DNA: TGTGCCTGGGCGCTGGTAGCCTCCGAGCAGTACTTC
V: TRBV2; J: TRBJ2-2; size: -; D: TRBD2; CDR3: CASSQREKTGGELFF; DNA: TGTGCCAGCAGCCAGCGGGAAAAGACGGGCGGGGAGCTGTTTTTT
V: TRBV5-1; J: TRBJ1-1; size: -; D: -; CDR3: CASSPRQQNTEAFF; DNA: TGCGCCAGCAGCCCTAGGCAACAGAACACTGAAGCTTTCTTT
V: TRBV3-1/TRBV3-2; J: TRBJ2-7; size: -; D: -; CDR3: CASSSGLDNVVECSF; DNA: TGTGCCAGCAGCTCGGGACTGGATAACGTAGTTGAGTGCTCATTC
V: TRBV9; J: TRBJ1-4; size: -; D: -; CDR3: CASSVGVTGEKLFF; DNA: TGTGCCAGCAGCGTAGGGGTGACAGGTGAAAAACTGTTTTTT
V: TRBV5-1; J: TRBJ1-1; size: -; D: -; CDR3: CASSRSGDLTVDTEAFF; DNA: TGCGCCAGCAGTAGGTCGGGGGATTTAACTGTAGACACTGAAGCTTTCTTT
V: TRBV3-1/TRBV3-2; J: TRBJ2-3; size: -; D: TRBD2; CDR3: CASSQGTSGTDTQYF; DNA: TGTGCCAGCAGCCAAGGGACTAGCGGCACAGATACGCAGTATTTT
V: TRBV27; J: TRBJ1-3; size: -; D: TRBD1; CDR3: CASSPGTGRSGNTIYF; DNA: TGTGCCAGCAGTCCCGGGACAGGGAGATCTGGAAACACCATATATTTT